Following are 31 T cell receptor beta chains from one sample sequenced in a study of technical replicates of blood from a few donors. Clones were sequenced by immunoSEQ multiplex PCR, and TCRdb holds only the in-frame ones, with some missing. The data hold about 69,000 clones, with 88% observed a single time. The sample was PBMCs. These receptors were obtained from a human donor in good health. Some clones in this sample may be carry-over from other donors' samples.

The chain has TRBV6-6 and TRBJ2-4; 8 nucleotides align to TRBD1. V shed 8 bases and J 1 base; nucleotides not matched to a gene: 10. CDR1 MNHNY and CDR2 SVGAGI come from the germline V gene (reference sequence). This CDR3 has 16 residues. The CDR3 loop reads CASGDRSLGAKNIQYF. CDR3 nucleotide sequence: TGTGCCAGCGGGGACAGGTCGCTCGGGGCCAAAAACATTCAGTACTTC.

This clone turned up a few times. The chain has TRBV27 and TRBJ2-7; possible D gene TRBD1, 5 bases. The CDR3 consists of 16 residues. V lost 1 base and J 4 bases, leaving 17 bases between the germline ends. CDR1 is MNHEY and CDR2 is SMNVEV in the germline V gene (reference sequence). CDR3 DNA sequence: TGTGCCAGCAGTTTATTTTCAGGGCAGAGAGCTTACGAGCAGTACTTC. Translated, it gives CASSLFSGQRAYEQYF.

This clone was observed a single time. The V gene is TRBV6-5, the J gene TRBJ2-7; D is possibly TRBD1 (5 bases). The CDR3 totals 15 residues. Deletions cut 3 bases from V and 2 bases from J, with 14 bases between. In germline, CDR1 is MNHEY, CDR2 SVGAGI. CDR3 sequence reads: CASSYDGRVAYEQYF. The CDR3 DNA follows: TGTGCCAGCAGTTATGACGGCAGGGTAGCCTACGAGCAGTACTTC.

This chain connects TRBV18 to TRBJ2-5, with 8 bases identical to TRBD1. This CDR3 region has 14 residues. CDR1 is KGHSH, CDR2 LQKENI, per germline. Losses at the gene ends were 4 bases for V and 4 bases for J; bases not matched to a gene: 5. The CDR3 loop is CASSQDRGGETQYF. The CDR3 nucleotides are TGTGCCAGCTCACAAGACAGGGGAGGAGAGACCCAGTACTTC.

The chain links TRBV19 to TRBJ1-1, with a possible D match to TRBD1 (5 bases). V gave up 8 bases and J gave up 1 base, with 8 bases separating them. This CDR3 has 12 residues. Germline V gene data show CDR1 as LNHDA and CDR2 as SQIVND (reference sequence). CDR3 sequence: CASLGPNTEAFF. CDR3 in DNA: TGTGCCAGTTTGGGGCCGAACACTGAAGCTTTCTTT. Supplemented by reference TRBV19 and TRBJ1-1, the full variable domain reads DGGITQSPKYLFRKEGQNVTLSCEQNLNHDAMYWYRQDPGQGLRLIYYSQIVNDFQKGDIAEGYSVSREKKESFPLTVTSAQKNPTAFYLCASLGPNTEAFFGQGTRLTVV.

This rearrangement joins TRBV2 to TRBJ1-3, with TRBD1 as a possible D gene (5 bases). Per the germline V gene, CDR1 is SNHLY and CDR2 is FYNNEI. The V gene lost 6 bases and the J gene lost 0 bases, with 18 bases spanning the gap. CDR3 length: 17 residues. The CDR3 is CASSVIPGLNSGNTIYF. The CDR3 DNA reads TGTGCCAGCAGCGTGATACCGGGACTGAACTCTGGAAACACCATATATTTT.

This sequence joins TRBV21-1 and TRBJ2-4; the table gives TRBD1 as D, unverified against the DNA. TRBV21-1 is classified as a pseudogene. The CDR3 loop spans 20 amino acids. The CDR3 DNA is TGTGCCAGCAGCAAAGCGCCTGGGACATCCGCCGTGAGGGCCAAAAACATTCAGTACTTC. Translated: CASSKAPGTSAVRAKNIQYF.

The V and J genes are TRBV6-1 and TRBJ2-7; D is undetermined. V was cut by 3 bases and J by 2 bases, with 8 bases left in between. Germline-derived CDR1 and CDR2 are MNHNS and SASEGT. The CDR3 consists of 13 residues. The chain's CDR3 is CASSEYRTYEQYF. In DNA form, the CDR3 reads TGTGCCAGCAGTGAGTACAGAACCTACGAGCAGTACTTC.

The chain recombines TRBV20-1 with TRBJ2-5; possible D gene TRBD2, 5 bases. This CDR3 spans 11 amino acids. Germline CDR1 reads DFQATT; CDR2 reads SNEGSKA (reference sequence). Trimming took 5 bases from V and 5 from J, leaving 9 bases between them. This chain's CDR3 is CSAHGGETQYF. CDR3 nucleotides: TGCAGTGCTCACGGCGGGGAGACCCAGTACTTC.

The rearrangement uses TRBV7-2 and TRBJ1-2; 7 nucleotides match TRBD1. CDR1 SGHTA and CDR2 FQGNSA come from the germline V gene. The CDR3 runs to 16 residues. V was clipped by 1 base and J by 0 bases; unmatched bases: 5. CDR3 sequence (DNA): TGTGCCAGCAGCTTAGATAAGACAGGGACTAACTATGGCTACACCTTC. Amino acid sequence: CASSLDKTGTNYGYTF.

The V and J genes are TRBV11-2 and TRBJ2-1; 7 positions agree with TRBD2. Looked up from germline, CDR1 is SGHAT and CDR2 is FQNNGV. The length of the CDR3 is 13 residues. The J segment lost 10 bases and the V segment lost 2 bases, leaving 5 bases of the junction unmatched. The CDR3 DNA reads as TGTGCCAGCAGCTTATTGGTAGCGGGCGAGCAGTTCTTC. Translation gives CASSLLVAGEQFF.

For the CDR3, the DNA is TGTGCCAGCAGCCCCAATGTTGCGGATCGGGAGACCCAGTACTTC. This codes for CASSPNVADRETQYF. This chain connects TRBV9 to TRBJ2-5; no clear D. The ends were cut back, 4 bases at V and 5 bases at J, with 18 bases in the middle. The CDR3 contains 15 residues. Germline CDR1 is SGDLS and CDR2 is YYNGEE.

This chain uses TRBV4-1 with TRBJ1-2, with a weak D call TRBD1 (6 bases). V was pared by 4 bases and J by 3 bases, with 15 bases between. The CDR3 has 15 residues. Germline V gene lookup returns CDR1 MGHRA and CDR2 YSYEKL. The CDR3, as DNA: TGCGCCAGCAGCCTACAAACAGGGTCGGACTATGGCTACACCTTC. This sequence encodes CASSLQTGSDYGYTF.

The J gene is TRBJ2-1, the V gene TRBV9, with 10 bases identical to TRBD2. Germline lookup yields CDR1 SGDLS and CDR2 YYNGEE. With 0 bases clipped from V and 8 bases from J, the junction kept 8 bases outside the gene matches. The CDR3 loop spans 16 amino acids. CDR3 sequence: CASSVEQAGGWDEQFF. The CDR3 DNA follows: TGTGCCAGCAGCGTAGAGCAAGCGGGGGGGTGGGATGAGCAGTTCTTC.

The chain recombines TRBV9 with TRBJ2-7, with 10 positions matching TRBD2. The germline V gene encodes CDR1 SGDLS and CDR2 YYNGEE. The CDR3 has 16 residues. The V gene end was trimmed by 0 bases and the J gene end by 2 bases; junction bases not matched to a gene: 5. CDR3 bases: TGTGCCAGCAGCGTAGGGTTAGCGGGGGGCCCCTACGAGCAGTACTTC. Its translation is CASSVGLAGGPYEQYF.

The chain recombines TRBV15 with TRBJ2-1; 9 nucleotides agree with TRBD1. The length of the CDR3 is 14 residues. Germline V gives CDR1 LNHNV, CDR2 YYDKDF (reference sequence). Trimming at V came to 5 bases and at J to 5 bases, leaving 4 bases not matched to a gene. CDR3 nucleotide sequence: TGTGCCACCAGCGGGGGACAGGGCGACAATGAGCAGTTCTTC. It encodes CATSGGQGDNEQFF.

In nucleotides, the CDR3 is TGTGCCAGCAGCCTCAATCCGACAGGGAAGCAGTTCTTC. This translates into CASSLNPTGKQFF. The chain combines TRBV7-6 with TRBJ2-1, with TRBD1 identical over 7 bases. CDR1 is SGHVS and CDR2 is FNYEAQ in the germline V gene. CDR3 size: 13 residues. The J segment lost 11 bases and the V segment lost 5 bases, leaving 9 bases of the junction unmatched.

This chain links TRBV5-1 with TRBJ1-1; D unclear. The V end lost 3 bases, the J end lost 2 bases, and 11 bases lay between the germline ends. Germline values: CDR1 SGHRS, CDR2 YFSETQ. CDR3 length: 14 amino acids. The CDR3 coding sequence is TGCGCCAGCAGCTCCATGGGCCCTAACACTGAAGCTTTCTTT. Amino acid sequence: CASSSMGPNTEAFF.

The chain employs TRBV4-2 and TRBJ2-2; unclear D gene. CDR3 length: 13 residues. Germline V gene data show CDR1 as LGHNA and CDR2 as YNFKEQ. V gave up 6 bases and J gave up 0 bases, with 5 bases separating them. CDR3 sequence (DNA): TGTGCCAGCAGACGCGCGAACACCGGGGAGCTGTTTTTT. This codes for CASRRANTGELFF.

This rearrangement joins TRBV4-3 to TRBJ2-5; 9 bases fit TRBD2. V lost 6 bases, J lost 5 bases, and 10 bases stayed unmatched. The germline V gene has CDR1 LGHNA and CDR2 YSLEER. The CDR3 has 15 residues. The CDR3 here is CASSQTGTSRETQYF. The CDR3 bases are TGCGCCAGCAGTCAGACCGGGACTAGCAGGGAGACCCAGTACTTC.

The chain couples TRBV4-2 to TRBJ2-2; 7 bases line up with TRBD2. The trim removed 4 bases at V and 0 bases at J, leaving 5 bases unmatched. The CDR3 sequence is 16 residues long. Germline CDR1 reads LGHNA; CDR2 reads YNFKEQ. The CDR3 here is CASSPGGGANTGELFF. CDR3 coding DNA: TGTGCCAGCAGCCCCGGCGGGGGAGCGAACACCGGGGAGCTGTTTTTT.

This clone was seen more than once but under ten times. As DNA, the CDR3 is TGTGCCAGCAGTTTACGCCGGCGTGAGGGATCACCCCTCCACTTT. It encodes CASSLRRREGSPLHF. J is TRBJ1-6 and V is TRBV6-5; unclear D gene. V lost 4 bases and J lost 10, with 17 bases in between. The CDR3 runs 15 residues. Germline CDR1 is MNHEY and CDR2 is SVGAGI.

This clone has a single count. V usage is TRBV10-3 and J usage is TRBJ2-5; D is perhaps TRBD2 (7 bases). Germline V CDR1 and CDR2: ENHRY, SYGVKD. Trimming took off 6 bases at V and 4 bases at J, with 21 bases between the two ends. The CDR3 extends over 16 amino acids. CDR3 sequence (DNA): TGTGCCATCAGCCCGACAGGAGTAGGACTAGGAGAGACCCAGTACTTC. It translates to CAISPTGVGLGETQYF.

The genes are TRBV27 and TRBJ1-1; D uncertain. The V end was cut by 2 bases, the J end by 1 base, with 5 bases between. This CDR3 comprises 13 residues. Germline V gives CDR1 MNHEY, CDR2 SMNVEV (reference sequence). CDR3 sequence reads: CASSLGGNTEAFF. In nucleotides, the CDR3 is TGTGCCAGCAGTTTAGGCGGGAACACTGAAGCTTTCTTT.

V and J are TRBV6-5 and TRBJ2-2; D remains ambiguous. CDR1 MNHEY and CDR2 SVGAGI come from the germline V gene. V lost 3 bases to trimming and J lost 3 bases, with 11 bases between them. The length of the CDR3 is 15 residues. The CDR3 bases are TGTGCCAGCAGTTATTGGCTCTCAGACACCGGGGAGCTGTTTTTT. This translates into CASSYWLSDTGELFF.

V gene TRBV25-1 combines with J gene TRBJ1-3; D is ambiguous. The V gene lost 2 bases and the J gene lost 8 bases, with 13 bases spanning the gap. Germline V gives CDR1 MGHDK, CDR2 SYGVNS. There are 14 residues in the CDR3. The CDR3 protein is CASSEGLAGDTIYF. The CDR3 DNA reads as TGTGCCAGCAGTGAAGGCCTGGCGGGAGACACCATATATTTT.

The chain links TRBV7-2 to TRBJ2-1; 8 bases fit TRBD1. CDR3 length: 15 amino acids. Germline V gene lookup returns CDR1 SGHTA and CDR2 FQGNSA. V lost 5 bases and J lost 4; bases outside the gene matches: 7. The CDR3 DNA sequence: TGTGCCAGCAGCACCGACAGGGGACAGTACAATGAGCAGTTCTTC. Translating gives CASSTDRGQYNEQFF. Complete variable domain (other parts from reference TRBV7-2 and TRBJ2-1): GAGVSQSPSNKVTEKGKDVELRCDPISGHTALYWYRQSLGQGLEFLIYFQGNSAPDKSGLPSDRFSAERTGGSVSTLTIQRTQQEDSAVYLCASSTDRGQYNEQFFGPGTRLTVL.

The rearrangement links TRBV2 to TRBJ1-5; 10 positions match TRBD1. The CDR3 extends over 14 amino acids. V lost 6 bases, J lost 7 bases, and 6 bases stayed unmatched. The germline V gene has CDR1 SNHLY and CDR2 FYNNEI. The CDR3 protein is CASSQTGGVQPQHF. CDR3 nucleotide sequence: TGTGCCAGCAGCCAGACAGGGGGCGTGCAGCCCCAGCATTTT.

The rearrangement links TRBV19 to TRBJ1-3, with a possible D match to TRBD1 (5 bases). V dropped 3 bases and J dropped 4 bases, with 10 bases sitting between them. Germline CDR1 and CDR2: LNHDA and SQIVND (reference sequence). The CDR3 spans 14 residues. The CDR3 loop is CASSISGYGNTIYF. Written as DNA, the CDR3 is TGTGCCAGTAGTATTTCAGGGTACGGAAACACCATATATTTT.

This clone was found once. The chain links TRBV7-3 to TRBJ1-1; TRBD1 matches 8 bases. Germline trimming cut 4 bases from V and 8 bases from J; bases unmatched to any gene: 6. Germline-derived CDR1 and CDR2 are SGHTA and FQGTGA. The CDR3 sequence is 13 residues long. CDR3 in amino acids: CASSYSGQGEAFF. CDR3 nucleotide sequence: TGTGCCAGCAGCTACTCAGGACAGGGCGAAGCTTTCTTT.

The chain recombines TRBV11-2 with TRBJ2-5; the D is unclear. The CDR3 covers 13 residues. Germline-derived CDR1 and CDR2 are SGHAT and FQNNGV. V was trimmed by 2 bases and J by 6 bases, leaving 10 bases between them. In nucleotides, the CDR3 is TGTGCCAGCAGCTTATGGCGGCAAAAGACCCAGTACTTC. Translating it yields CASSLWRQKTQYF.